This T cell receptor beta chain was sequenced for a study of T cell changes during pregnancy in multiple sclerosis. Using immunoSEQ multiplex PCR, the repertoire was profiled, and TCRdb retains in-frame clones only, with some absent. There are 55,000 to 70,000 clones in the sample; around 92% occur only once, and just over 3% lies in the top ten. Trimming removed 4 bases at V and 0 bases at J, with 7 bases between. This CDR3 has 13 residues. The germline V gene has CDR1 SGHTS and CDR2 YDEGEE. Sequenced here: CD8+ T cells from peripheral blood mononuclear cells, sampled in the third trimester of pregnancy. The chain recombines TRBV5-8 with TRBJ1-1; the D is unclear. This clonotype originated in a female donor in good health, enrolled as a control in a pregnancy study. CDR3 bases: TGTGCCAGCAGCGTTGGAGTGAACACTGAAGCTTTCTTT. Its translation: CASSVGVNTEAFF. Using reference TRBV5-8 and TRBJ1-1 for the parts outside the CDR3, the full variable domain is EAGVTQSPTHLIKTRGQQATLRCSPISGHTSVYWYQQALGLGLQFLLWYDEGEERNRGNFPPRFSGRQFPNYSSELNVNALELEDSALYLCASSVGVNTEAFFGQGTRLTVV.